This TCR beta chain was captured by sequencing in a study of cytomegalovirus exposure and HLA in healthy donors. Notes on the study in general: Most TCR sequences proved rare, with some public TCRs found in many donors. Specificity for CMV antigens was confirmed in vitro for a few of the CMV-associated chains. Association of a missense DCLRE1C variant with TCR beta V- and J-gene trimming was reported in a later analysis.

This clone is a singleton in its sample. Its antigen remains unidentified. The primer mix had 60 Vbeta and 13 Jbeta primers. Profiling relied on immunoSEQ multiplex PCR, and the TCRdb table lists in-frame clones only, not all of them. The sample lists approximately 250,000 clones, over 75% occurring once. The ends were cut back, 2 bases at V and 2 bases at J, with 19 bases in the middle. This CDR3 is 17 amino acids long. The germline V gene has CDR1 SGHRS and CDR2 YFSETQ. The sample taken for sequencing was PBMCs. This TCR derives from a boy aged 10-17 years in good health and CMV-seronegative. The chain has TRBV5-1 and TRBJ1-1; the D gene is possibly TRBD1 (6 bases). This CDR3 reads CASSFRRGGAGNTEAFF. CDR3 DNA: TGCGCCAGCAGCTTTCGTAGGGGGGGCGCAGGAAACACTGAAGCTTTCTTT. The full variable domain, completed using reference TRBV5-1 and TRBJ1-1, is KAGVTQTPRYLIKTRGQQVTLSCSPISGHRSVSWYQQTPGQGLQFLFEYFSETQRNKGNFPGRFSGRQFSNSRSEMNVSTLELGDSALYLCASSFRRGGAGNTEAFFGQGTRLTVV.